This T cell receptor (beta chain) originates from a study of shared clonotypes between healthy human individuals. TCRdb's copy holds only in-frame clones and misses some; the assay was immunoSEQ multiplex PCR. The sample carries approximately 620,000 clones, less than 98% recorded once. V dropped 8 bases and J dropped 6 bases, with 10 bases sitting between them. CDR3 length equals 12 residues. CDR1 and CDR2 (germline): MNHNS, SASEGT. Sequencing was carried out using naive CD4+ T cells sorted from blood. The subset here: CD45RA+ positively selected. The chain recombines TRBV6-1 with TRBJ2-2; no clear D. The origin of this receptor is a woman aged 30 to 39 in good health. CDR3 nucleotides: TGTGCCAGCGGTGGGATGCCCGGGGAGCTGTTTTTT. As protein: CASGGMPGELFF.